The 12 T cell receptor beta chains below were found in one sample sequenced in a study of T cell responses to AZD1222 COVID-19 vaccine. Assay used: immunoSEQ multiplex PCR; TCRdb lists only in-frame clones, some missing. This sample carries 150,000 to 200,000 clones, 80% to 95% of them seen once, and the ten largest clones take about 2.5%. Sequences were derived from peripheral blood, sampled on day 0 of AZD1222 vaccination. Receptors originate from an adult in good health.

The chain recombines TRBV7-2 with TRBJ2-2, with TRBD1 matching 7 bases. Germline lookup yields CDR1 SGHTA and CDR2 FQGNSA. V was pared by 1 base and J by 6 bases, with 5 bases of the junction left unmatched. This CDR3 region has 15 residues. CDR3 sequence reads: CASSLDQGVAGELFF. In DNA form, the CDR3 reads TGTGCCAGCAGCTTAGATCAGGGGGTTGCCGGGGAGCTGTTTTTT.

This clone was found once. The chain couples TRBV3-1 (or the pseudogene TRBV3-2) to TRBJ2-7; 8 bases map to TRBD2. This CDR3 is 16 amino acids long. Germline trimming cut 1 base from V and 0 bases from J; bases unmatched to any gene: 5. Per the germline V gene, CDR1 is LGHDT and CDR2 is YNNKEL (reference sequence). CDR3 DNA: TGTGCCAGCAGCCAAGCACTAGCGGTTAGCTCCTACGAGCAGTACTTC. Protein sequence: CASSQALAVSSYEQYF.

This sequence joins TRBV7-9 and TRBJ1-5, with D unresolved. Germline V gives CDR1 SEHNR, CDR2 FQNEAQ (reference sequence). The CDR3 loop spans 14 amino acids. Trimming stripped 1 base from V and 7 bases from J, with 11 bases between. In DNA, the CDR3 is TGTGCCAGCAGCTTAGGTTCCACTGAGCAGCCCCAGCATTTT. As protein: CASSLGSTEQPQHF.

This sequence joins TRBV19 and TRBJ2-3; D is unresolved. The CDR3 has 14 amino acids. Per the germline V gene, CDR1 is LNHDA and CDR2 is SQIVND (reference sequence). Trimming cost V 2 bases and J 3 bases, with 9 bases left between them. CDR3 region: CASSIWQDTDTQYF. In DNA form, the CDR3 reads TGTGCCAGTAGTATATGGCAGGATACAGATACGCAGTATTTT.

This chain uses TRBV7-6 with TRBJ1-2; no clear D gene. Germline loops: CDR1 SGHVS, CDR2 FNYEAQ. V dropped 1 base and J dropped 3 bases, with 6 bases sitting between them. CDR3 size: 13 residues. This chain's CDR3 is CASSLDRYYGYTF. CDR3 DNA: TGTGCCAGCAGCTTAGATCGGTACTATGGCTACACCTTC.

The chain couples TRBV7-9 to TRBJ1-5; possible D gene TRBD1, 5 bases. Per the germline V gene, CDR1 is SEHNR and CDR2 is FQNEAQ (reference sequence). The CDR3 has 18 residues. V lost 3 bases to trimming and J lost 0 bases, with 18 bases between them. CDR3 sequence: CASSFSGLDPRSNQPQHF. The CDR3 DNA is TGTGCCAGCAGCTTTTCGGGACTGGACCCTCGTAGCAATCAGCCCCAGCATTTT.

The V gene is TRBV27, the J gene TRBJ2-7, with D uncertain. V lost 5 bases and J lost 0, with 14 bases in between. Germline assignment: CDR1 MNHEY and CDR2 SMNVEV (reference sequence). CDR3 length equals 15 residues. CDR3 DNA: TGTGCCAGCAGTCTTAGGCAGAGTACCTCCTACGAGCAGTACTTC. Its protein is CASSLRQSTSYEQYF.

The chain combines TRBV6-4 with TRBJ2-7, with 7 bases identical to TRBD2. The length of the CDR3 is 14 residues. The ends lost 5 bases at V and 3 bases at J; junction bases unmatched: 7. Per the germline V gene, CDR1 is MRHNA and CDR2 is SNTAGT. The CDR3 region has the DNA TGTGCCAGCAGTAGGGACTACGGAAACTACGAGCAGTACTTC. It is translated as CASSRDYGNYEQYF.

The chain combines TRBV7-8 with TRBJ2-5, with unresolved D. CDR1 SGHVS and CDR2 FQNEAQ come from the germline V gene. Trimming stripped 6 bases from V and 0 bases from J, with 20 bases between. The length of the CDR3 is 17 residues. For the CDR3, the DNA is TGTGCCAGCAGGCTGGGATTTTTGAGAGCGTACCAAGAGACCCAGTACTTC. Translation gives CASRLGFLRAYQETQYF.

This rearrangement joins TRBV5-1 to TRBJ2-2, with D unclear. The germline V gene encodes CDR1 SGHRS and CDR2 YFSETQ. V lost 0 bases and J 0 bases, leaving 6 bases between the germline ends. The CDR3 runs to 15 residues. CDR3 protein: CASSLVEANTGELFF. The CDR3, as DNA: TGCGCCAGCAGCTTGGTGGAAGCGAACACCGGGGAGCTGTTTTTT.

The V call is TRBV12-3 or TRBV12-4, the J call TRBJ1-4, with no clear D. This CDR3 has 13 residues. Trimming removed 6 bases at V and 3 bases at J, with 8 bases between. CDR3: CASSLPPNEKLFF. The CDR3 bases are TGTGCCAGCAGCCTCCCCCCTAATGAAAAACTGTTTTTT.

CDR3: CASSSEPSDLNTEAFF. CDR3 coding DNA: TGTGCCAGCAGCTCCGAGCCATCAGACCTGAACACTGAAGCTTTCTTT. This chain joins TRBV7-2 and TRBJ1-1; the D is unclear. Germline-derived CDR1 and CDR2 are SGHTA and FQGNSA. The CDR3 has 16 residues. V was shortened by 4 bases and J by 0 bases, with 15 bases between the two germline ends.